A single sample gave rise to the 26 T cell receptor beta chains below, sequenced in a study of cytomegalovirus exposure and HLA in healthy donors. Measured with immunoSEQ multiplex PCR; TCRdb has only the in-frame clones, and not every one. The table lists 240,000 or so clones, 70% to 90% of them singletons. The specimen was PBMCs. These receptor sequences come from a woman younger than 45 in good health and CMV-seropositive.

The chain uses TRBV9 and TRBJ2-3, with TRBD2 identical over 9 bases. The ends lost 5 bases at V and 4 bases at J; junction bases unmatched: 11. Germline V gene data show CDR1 as SGDLS and CDR2 as YYNGEE. This CDR3 comprises 16 residues. CDR3 DNA sequence: TGTGCCAGCAGGGGCGGGAGGGCCCATCCCGCAGATACGCAGTATTTT. This sequence encodes CASRGGRAHPADTQYF.

As to this clone: Other nucleotide sequences from this sample produce the same CDR3. V usage is TRBV27 and J usage is TRBJ2-7; 9 nucleotides line up with TRBD1. Germline CDR1 and CDR2: MNHEY and SMNVEV (reference sequence). The CDR3 runs 13 residues. Trimming at V came to 6 bases and at J to 4 bases, leaving 4 bases not matched to a gene. Written as DNA, the CDR3 is TGTGCCAGCAGCGGGACAGGGAGTTACGAGCAGTACTTC. Translation: CASSGTGSYEQYF.

The rearrangement links TRBV27 to TRBJ2-7; unclear D gene. This CDR3 spans 14 amino acids. Trimming shortened V by 3 bases and J by 2 bases, and 11 bases separated the two germline ends. Germline CDR1 reads MNHEY; CDR2 reads SMNVEV (reference sequence). CDR3 coding DNA: TGTGCCAGCAGTTTCCTACAGTCCACCTACGAGCAGTACTTC. Amino acids: CASSFLQSTYEQYF.

V usage is TRBV18 and J usage is TRBJ2-5, with 9 positions matching TRBD1. The junction had 5 bases not matched to a gene; V was cut back by 6 bases and J by 3 bases. Germline values: CDR1 KGHSH, CDR2 LQKENI. This CDR3 has 14 residues. The CDR3 is CASSSRTGEETQYF. DNA of the CDR3: TGTGCCAGCTCCTCTCGGACAGGGGAAGAGACCCAGTACTTC.

The V call is TRBV4-1, the J call TRBJ2-7; 11 positions agree with TRBD1. This CDR3 is built from 14 residues. The V and J ends lost 7 bases and 3 bases, in that order; junction bases with no gene match: 5. Germline CDR1 MGHRA, CDR2 YSYEKL. This chain's CDR3 is CASNPGTGGYEQYF. CDR3 nucleotides: TGCGCCAGCAACCCAGGGACAGGGGGCTACGAGCAGTACTTC.

This chain joins TRBV15 and TRBJ1-5, with D unclear. CDR1 is LNHNV and CDR2 is YYDKDF in the germline V gene (reference sequence). This CDR3 contains 12 residues. The germline V and J ends were trimmed by 6 bases and 2 bases, with 5 bases remaining between them. The DNA for the CDR3 is TGTGCCACCAGGCGGGGCAATCAGCCCCAGCATTTT. Encoded protein: CATRRGNQPQHF.

The chain carries TRBV28 and TRBJ1-5; TRBD1 might be the D (6 bases). The V end lost 6 bases, the J end lost 2 bases, and 14 bases lay between the germline ends. The CDR3 consists of 15 residues. The germline V gene encodes CDR1 MDHEN and CDR2 SYDVKM. CDR3 residues: CASRLPGDRNQPQHF. CDR3 coding DNA: TGTGCCAGCAGGTTACCAGGGGATCGCAATCAGCCCCAGCATTTT.

The chain recombines TRBV5-4 with TRBJ2-3; D is unresolved. The CDR3 consists of 14 residues. The germline V and J ends were trimmed by 0 bases and 3 bases, with 8 bases remaining between them. In germline, CDR1 is SGHNT, CDR2 YYREEE (reference sequence). The CDR3 region is CASSLVEFTDTQYF. In DNA form, the CDR3 reads TGTGCCAGCAGCTTGGTGGAGTTTACAGATACGCAGTATTTT.

J is TRBJ2-2 and V is TRBV4-1, with D perhaps matching TRBD2 (5 bases). Trimming cost V 1 base and J 5 bases, with 14 bases left between them. CDR3 length equals 16 residues. Germline V gene lookup returns CDR1 MGHRA and CDR2 YSYEKL. Written as DNA, the CDR3 is TGCGCCAGCAGCCAAGTGTTGTCCCTAGCTACCGGGGAGCTGTTTTTT. This translates into CASSQVLSLATGELFF.

CDR3 in amino acids: CSAREREAFF. The CDR3 DNA reads as TGCAGTGCTAGGGAGAGGGAGGCTTTCTTT. The chain recombines TRBV20-1 with TRBJ1-1; no definite D call. Germline CDR1 DFQATT, CDR2 SNEGSKA (reference sequence). There are 10 residues in the CDR3. The V end lost 3 bases, the J end lost 11 bases, and 10 bases lay between the germline ends.

The chain combines TRBV27 with TRBJ1-1; 7 bases agree with TRBD1. The V gene end was trimmed by 7 bases and the J gene end by 6 bases; junction bases not matched to a gene: 5. Per the germline V gene, CDR1 is MNHEY and CDR2 is SMNVEV (reference sequence). This CDR3 comprises 12 residues. Here the CDR3 DNA reads TGTGCCAGCAAATCGACAGGGCCTGAAGCTTTCTTT. Amino acid sequence: CASKSTGPEAFF.

The chain recombines TRBV7-9 with TRBJ2-6; 8 positions match TRBD1. The germline gives CDR1 SEHNR, CDR2 FQNEAQ (reference sequence). The V segment lost 8 bases and the J segment 0 bases; nucleotides outside the gene matches: 6. The CDR3 has 16 amino acids. The CDR3 nucleotides read TGTGCCAGCGGACAGGGTTTAAGCTCTGGGGCCAACGTCCTGACTTTC. Translated, it gives CASGQGLSSGANVLTF.

The rearrangement links TRBV5-1 to TRBJ1-2, with D uncertain. The V and J ends lost 0 bases and 8 bases respectively, with 11 bases between them. Looked up from germline, CDR1 is SGHRS and CDR2 is YFSETQ. The CDR3 sequence is 13 residues long. The chain's CDR3 is CASSLAGRSGYTF. DNA of the CDR3: TGCGCCAGCAGCTTGGCCGGGAGGAGCGGCTACACCTTC.

V gene TRBV7-6 combines with J gene TRBJ1-2; D uncertain. The length of the CDR3 is 15 residues. Germline values: CDR1 SGHVS, CDR2 FNYEAQ. Trimming cost V 4 bases and J 3 bases, with 15 bases left between them. As DNA, the CDR3 is TGTGCCAGCAGCTCTGCGGGTCGGGGATACTATGGCTACACCTTC. Amino acids: CASSSAGRGYYGYTF.

The CDR3 DNA reads as TGCGCCAGCAGCATGGGGGACTTCAAGGAAGGTGGCTACACCTTC. It yields the protein CASSMGDFKEGGYTF. The rearrangement uses TRBV5-1 and TRBJ1-2; a weak D match, TRBD1 (5 bases). V shed 4 bases and J shed 7 bases, with 20 bases lying between them. This CDR3 region has 15 residues. Germline V gene lookup returns CDR1 SGHRS and CDR2 YFSETQ.

The chain has TRBV4-1 and TRBJ1-2; 10 bases are a match to TRBD1. This CDR3 spans 20 amino acids. Germline CDR1 reads MGHRA; CDR2 reads YSYEKL. Trimming cost V 0 bases and J 4 bases; bases outside gene matches: 17. Here the CDR3 reads CASSQDPLGDRGSGGYGYTF. CDR3 coding DNA: TGCGCCAGCAGCCAAGATCCCCTGGGGGACAGGGGATCTGGGGGCTATGGCTACACCTTC.

This clone has only one observation. The chain employs TRBV28 and TRBJ2-2; D gene ambiguous. The CDR3 runs to 14 residues. CDR1 is MDHEN and CDR2 is SYDVKM in the germline V gene. Trimming removed 4 bases at V and 5 bases at J, with 11 bases between. This chain's CDR3 is CASSSAGWTGELFF. DNA for the CDR3: TGTGCCAGCAGTTCCGCCGGGTGGACCGGGGAGCTGTTTTTT.

This clone has a handful of counts. The chain carries TRBV6-5 and TRBJ2-7, with 7 bases identical to TRBD2. This CDR3 has 13 amino acids. Germline lookup yields CDR1 MNHEY and CDR2 SVGAGI. V was pared by 6 bases and J by 2 bases, with 4 bases of the junction left unmatched. The CDR3 nucleotides read TGTGCCAGCAGAAGGGAGGGGCCCTACGAGCAGTACTTC. Its protein is CASRREGPYEQYF.

The genes are TRBV5-5 and TRBJ2-1; D is perhaps TRBD2 (6 bases). V was trimmed by 4 bases and J by 3 bases, leaving 17 bases between them. The length of the CDR3 is 16 residues. CDR1 SGHKS and CDR2 YYEKEE come from the germline V gene (reference sequence). CDR3 nucleotides: TGTGCCAGCAGCGGGGGGTCGGGGTACGGCTACAATGAGCAGTTCTTC. It is translated as CASSGGSGYGYNEQFF. Drawing the rest from reference TRBV5-5 and TRBJ2-1, the complete variable domain is DAGVTQSPTHLIKTRGQQVTLRCSPISGHKSVSWYQQVLGQGPQFIFQYYEKEERGRGNFPDRFSARQFPNYSSELNVNALLLGDSALYLCASSGGSGYGYNEQFFGPGTRLTVL.

Concerning this clone itself: The junction does not match germline at one end; this may be a read error. The gene calls are TRBV29-1 and TRBJ2-5; 10 positions match TRBD2. The CDR3 extends over 14 amino acids. Germline V lookup: CDR1 SQVTM, CDR2 ANQGSEA. CDR3 sequence reads: CSVEEREGEETQYF. As DNA, the CDR3 is TGCAGCGTCGAAGAGCGGGAGGGTGAAGAGACCCAGTACTTC. The whole variable domain, remainder taken from reference TRBV29-1 and TRBJ2-5, is SAVISQKPSRDICQRGTSLTIQCQVDSQVTMMFWYRQQPGQSLTLIATANQGSEATYESGFVIDKFPISRPNLTFSTLTVSNMSPEDSSIYLCSVEEREGEETQYFGPGTRLLVL.

The CDR3 loop reads CASSDPQGPDIQYF. CDR3 nucleotide sequence: TGCGCCAGCAGCGACCCACAGGGACCTGACATTCAGTACTTC. This chain connects TRBV5-1 to TRBJ2-4, with D possibly being TRBD1 (6 bases). Trimming pared 4 bases from V and 8 bases from J, leaving 16 bases between. Germline CDR1 reads SGHRS; CDR2 reads YFSETQ. The CDR3 length is 14 residues.

The rearrangement links TRBV9 to TRBJ1-3; perhaps TRBD1 as D (5 bases). Per the germline V gene, CDR1 is SGDLS and CDR2 is YYNGEE. The CDR3 is made up of 16 amino acids. Trimming stripped 0 bases from V and 0 bases from J, with 10 bases between. CDR3 bases: TGTGCCAGCAGCGTAGGACAGTCGTTCTCTGGAAACACCATATATTTT. It yields the protein CASSVGQSFSGNTIYF.

The V gene is TRBV9, the J gene TRBJ2-3; 7 bases agree with TRBD2. V lost 2 bases and J lost 3; bases outside the gene matches: 3. Per the germline V gene, CDR1 is SGDLS and CDR2 is YYNGEE. The CDR3 is 14 residues long. The chain's CDR3 is CASSVDGRTDTQYF. CDR3 DNA sequence: TGTGCCAGCAGCGTCGACGGGAGGACAGATACGCAGTATTTT.

The V gene is TRBV7-9, the J gene TRBJ2-1, with D maybe TRBD2 (5 bases). Trimming shortened V by 5 bases and J by 7 bases, and 9 bases separated the two germline ends. The germline CDR1 and CDR2 sequences are SEHNR and FQNEAQ (reference sequence). The CDR3 loop spans 12 amino acids. CDR3 nucleotide sequence: TGTGCCAGCAGCCCACTAGAGAATGAGCAGTTCTTC. Protein sequence: CASSPLENEQFF.

V is TRBV30 and J is TRBJ2-4; no reliable D call. CDR1 is GTSNPN and CDR2 is SVGIG in the germline V gene (reference sequence). The CDR3 consists of 13 residues. Trimming pared 0 bases from V and 9 bases from J, leaving 12 bases between. CDR3 sequence reads: CAWSVGLETIQYF. CDR3 DNA: TGTGCCTGGAGTGTCGGCCTAGAGACCATTCAGTACTTC.

This clone was seen just once. The V and J genes are TRBV4-1 and TRBJ1-3; tentatively, D is TRBD1 (5 bases). The CDR3 covers 12 residues. Germline loops: CDR1 MGHRA, CDR2 YSYEKL. CDR3 nucleotides: TGCGCAGGGGATCCCTCTGGAAACACCATATATTTT. As protein: CAGDPSGNTIYF.